A single sample is the source of the 32 T cell receptor beta chains below, sequenced in a study of glioma-infiltrating T cells after dendritic cell vaccination. Clones were read by immunoSEQ multiplex PCR, and TCRdb kept only the in-frame ones, dropping some. Counted here are 65,000 or so clones, approximately 86% occurring once; the ten biggest clones make up approximately 10%. Time point: after dendritic cell vaccination, including at tumor progression/relapse. The source was blood, collected after dendritic cell vaccination. The receptors were sampled from a human donor with glioblastoma.

CDR3 residues: CASSVVGGANYGYTF. The CDR3 DNA reads as TGTGCCAGCAGCGTAGTAGGGGGAGCTAACTATGGCTACACCTTC. This chain uses TRBV9 with TRBJ1-2, with D perhaps TRBD1 (6 bases). V was cut by 0 bases and J by 0 bases, with 9 bases left in between. This CDR3 comprises 15 residues. The germline gives CDR1 SGDLS, CDR2 YYNGEE.

The V call is TRBV7-2, the J call TRBJ2-1; the D gene is possibly TRBD2 (6 bases). Germline values: CDR1 SGHTA, CDR2 FQGNSA. Between the trimmed V and J ends, which lost 2 bases and 0 bases, there was a span of 8 bases. The CDR3 length is 15 residues. The CDR3 coding sequence is TGTGCCAGCAGCTTACGCGGGAACTCCTACAATGAGCAGTTCTTC. Translating gives CASSLRGNSYNEQFF.

The chain couples TRBV5-4 to TRBJ1-2, with D unclear. The CDR3 consists of 15 residues. Trimming took 0 bases from V and 4 from J, leaving 13 bases between them. CDR1 SGHNT and CDR2 YYREEE come from the germline V gene (reference sequence). CDR3 nucleotides: TGTGCCAGCAGCTTGGACCAAGGGCGGGGCTATGGCTACACCTTC. Translated: CASSLDQGRGYGYTF.

A note on this clone: One junction end disagrees with the germline gene, perhaps due to a read error. The CDR3 DNA is TGCGCCGGCAGCCAAGACCTTACAGGGGGAAACACCATATATTTT. Protein sequence: CAGSQDLTGGNTIYF. The gene calls are TRBV4-3 and TRBJ1-3; TRBD1 might be the D (6 bases). Germline CDR1 and CDR2: LGHNA and YSLEER. The CDR3 loop spans 15 amino acids.

The chain recombines TRBV11-2 with TRBJ1-2; perhaps TRBD1 as D (5 bases). Germline V CDR1 and CDR2: SGHAT, FQNNGV. The germline V and J ends were trimmed by 7 bases and 5 bases, with 23 bases remaining between them. This CDR3 has 16 amino acids. For the CDR3, the DNA is TGTGCCAGCACCCATCTGCCCAGGCACAGGATATATGGCTACACCTTC. Protein: CASTHLPRHRIYGYTF. The whole variable domain, filled in from reference TRBV11-2 and TRBJ1-2, reads EAGVAQSPRYKIIEKRQSVAFWCNPISGHATLYWYQQILGQGPKLLIQFQNNGVVDDSQLPKDRFSAERLKGVDSTLKIQPAKLEDSAVYLCASTHLPRHRIYGYTFGSGTRLTVV.

In its sample, this clone was seen once. The chain links TRBV5-6 to TRBJ2-5; D is perhaps TRBD1 (5 bases). CDR1 and CDR2 (germline): SGHDT, YYEEEE. This CDR3 contains 13 residues. Trimming pared 0 bases from V and 4 bases from J, leaving 7 bases between. CDR3 DNA sequence: TGTGCCAGCAGCTTGGGTGACAGAGAGACCCAGTACTTC. Protein: CASSLGDRETQYF.

This sequence joins TRBV9 and TRBJ1-3; TRBD1 matches 8 bases. The CDR3 contains 17 residues. Germline V gene data show CDR1 as SGDLS and CDR2 as YYNGEE. V was clipped by 2 bases and J by 0 bases; unmatched bases: 7. The DNA of the CDR3 is TGTGCCAGCAGCGTTTTGGACAGGGTGAGCTCTGGAAACACCATATATTTT. Translating gives CASSVLDRVSSGNTIYF.

This clone was seen only once. The chain employs TRBV4-1 and TRBJ1-2; D is ambiguous. The CDR3 covers 15 residues. Germline CDR1 reads MGHRA; CDR2 reads YSYEKL. Trimming took 8 bases from V and 7 from J, leaving 23 bases between them. Written as DNA, the CDR3 is TGCGCCAGCCTCTCCCCGGCGGGGAAAACGCGTGGCTACACCTTC. Translation: CASLSPAGKTRGYTF.

V is TRBV5-4 and J is TRBJ2-3; 11 bases are a match to TRBD2. Per germline, CDR1 SGHNT and CDR2 YYREEE (reference sequence). The CDR3 runs 16 residues. V dropped 3 bases and J dropped 1; count of bases not matched to a gene: 4. Here the CDR3 reads CASSSTSGGGTDTQYF. In DNA form, the CDR3 reads TGTGCCAGCAGCTCCACTAGCGGGGGCGGCACAGATACGCAGTATTTT.

The CDR3 is CAWSVPQGAVGEKLFF. As DNA, the CDR3 is TGTGCCTGGAGTGTTCCCCAGGGGGCCGTCGGGGAAAAACTGTTTTTT. This chain links TRBV30 with TRBJ1-4; 8 positions match TRBD1. The V gene end was trimmed by 0 bases and the J gene end by 8 bases; junction bases not matched to a gene: 11. Germline CDR1 and CDR2: GTSNPN and SVGIG (reference sequence). The CDR3 has 16 amino acids.

This chain links TRBV7-2 with TRBJ1-2; 7 bases match TRBD1. The germline V gene encodes CDR1 SGHTA and CDR2 FQGNSA. Trimming removed 6 bases from V and 8 bases from J; junction bases left unmatched: 9. The CDR3 has 13 amino acids. CDR3 in amino acids: CASREGTAGGYTF. For the CDR3, the DNA is TGTGCCAGCAGGGAAGGGACAGCAGGGGGCTACACCTTC.

The rearrangement links TRBV19 to TRBJ1-2; 7 bases line up with TRBD1. Germline CDR1 LNHDA, CDR2 SQIVND (reference sequence). The CDR3 is made up of 12 amino acids. With V trimmed by 5 bases and J by 6 bases, 3 bases remained unmatched. CDR3 loop: CASSDRVDGYTF. The CDR3 nucleotides read TGTGCCAGTAGTGACAGGGTGGATGGCTACACCTTC.

V usage is TRBV2 and J usage is TRBJ2-7, with 8 nucleotides matching TRBD1. V shed 6 bases and J 3 bases; nucleotides not matched to a gene: 10. From germline, CDR1 is SNHLY and CDR2 FYNNEI. The CDR3 has 15 residues. The CDR3 DNA reads TGTGCCAGCAGGAAGAGGTTACAGGGGGGCTACGAGCAGTACTTC. Its protein product is CASRKRLQGGYEQYF.

This clone was recorded once. This chain connects TRBV27 to TRBJ1-2; 7 bases line up with TRBD1. CDR3 length: 16 residues. V shed 7 bases, J shed 8 bases, and the junction held 19 bases outside the gene matches. Germline-derived CDR1 and CDR2 are MNHEY and SMNVEV (reference sequence). Here the CDR3 reads CASTTNDRAQVGGYTF. The CDR3 coding sequence is TGTGCCAGCACCACAAATGACAGGGCTCAGGTCGGGGGCTACACCTTC.

A few counts support this clone. The chain recombines TRBV30 with TRBJ1-5; D is possibly TRBD1 (6 bases). This CDR3 is 15 amino acids long. The germline gives CDR1 GTSNPN, CDR2 SVGIG (reference sequence). V was pared by 0 bases and J by 4 bases, with 13 bases between. The CDR3, as DNA: TGTGCCTGGAGTGTAGCGGGGGCCGGGAATCAGCCCCAGCATTTT. As protein: CAWSVAGAGNQPQHF.

This clone has a handful of counts. V usage is TRBV4-3 and J usage is TRBJ2-1, with TRBD2 identical over 7 bases. V lost 4 bases and J lost 10; bases outside the gene matches: 1. The CDR3 covers 11 residues. CDR1 LGHNA and CDR2 YSLEER come from the germline V gene. The CDR3 DNA sequence: TGCGCCAGCAGCCGGGGGGGGGAGCAGTTCTTC. Residues: CASSRGGEQFF.

The chain uses TRBV19 and TRBJ2-7; D possibly corresponds to TRBD2 (6 bases). Trimming shortened V by 1 base and J by 2 bases, and 12 bases separated the two germline ends. The CDR3 is 15 amino acids. Germline CDR1 reads LNHDA; CDR2 reads SQIVND (reference sequence). The CDR3 coding sequence is TGTGCCAGTAGTATAGGGCCCGGGAGTACCTACGAGCAGTACTTC. Its translation: CASSIGPGSTYEQYF.

The chain uses TRBV5-4 and TRBJ2-3, with a weak D call TRBD2 (6 bases). Trimming removed 0 bases from V and 2 bases from J, with 13 bases in between. The germline V gene has CDR1 SGHNT and CDR2 YYREEE (reference sequence). The CDR3 has 16 amino acids. The CDR3 nucleotides are TGTGCCAGCAGCTTGGCCCGGGACTCCAACACAGATACGCAGTATTTT. Its protein is CASSLARDSNTDTQYF.

This chain links TRBV27 with TRBJ2-1, with D perhaps matching TRBD1 (5 bases). CDR3 length equals 14 residues. Germline V gene data show CDR1 as MNHEY and CDR2 as SMNVEV (reference sequence). Trimming stripped 5 bases from V and 7 bases from J, with 15 bases between. The CDR3 sequence: CASSGAGWGNEQFF. The CDR3 nucleotides read TGTGCCAGCAGTGGAGCAGGGTGGGGAAATGAGCAGTTCTTC.

The rearrangement uses TRBV27 and TRBJ1-2; 7 bases map to TRBD1. Germline CDR1 and CDR2: MNHEY and SMNVEV (reference sequence). Trimming at V came to 2 bases and at J to 8 bases, leaving 2 bases not matched to a gene. The CDR3 is 12 residues long. CDR3: CASSLDRAGYTF. The CDR3 coding sequence is TGTGCCAGCAGTTTAGACAGGGCCGGCTACACCTTC.

This clone has only a few counts. The J gene is TRBJ1-2, the V gene TRBV10-2; the D gene is possibly TRBD1 (5 bases). This CDR3 spans 14 amino acids. The germline V and J ends were trimmed by 4 bases and 6 bases, with 15 bases remaining between them. Germline V gene lookup returns CDR1 WSHSY and CDR2 SAAADI. The CDR3 coding sequence is TGCGCCAGCAGTGGGACACATCTTGCGGATGGCTACACCTTC. Translating it yields CASSGTHLADGYTF.

This chain links TRBV15 with TRBJ1-1, with TRBD1 matching over 10 bases. With 9 bases clipped from V and 5 bases from J, the junction kept 9 bases outside the gene matches. Germline V gene sequence: CDR1 LNHNV, CDR2 YYDKDF (reference sequence). This CDR3 has 14 residues. The CDR3 DNA reads TGTGCCACGTCCCGGGACAGGGGTTATACTGAAGCTTTCTTT. This encodes CATSRDRGYTEAFF.

The chain recombines TRBV11-2 with TRBJ2-3, with a tentative D call TRBD2 (5 bases). The V gene's germline CDR1 is SGHAT and CDR2 FQNNGV. The CDR3 has 18 residues. The germline V and J ends were trimmed by 2 bases and 3 bases, with 21 bases remaining between them. The CDR3 DNA reads TGTGCCAGCAGCTTAAGATCGGCGGAGGAGCCTCCGACAGATACGCAGTATTTT. Protein: CASSLRSAEEPPTDTQYF.

Of note for this clone: Other DNA sequences from this sample encode an identical CDR3 as well. The chain carries TRBV18 and TRBJ1-6; 7 nucleotides line up with TRBD1. The junction had 5 bases not matched to a gene; V was cut back by 2 bases and J by 7 bases. Germline V CDR1 and CDR2: KGHSH, LQKENI. This CDR3 contains 15 residues. The chain's CDR3 is CASSPSTGSNSPLHF. CDR3 DNA sequence: TGTGCCAGCTCACCATCGACAGGGTCAAATTCACCCCTCCACTTT.

The chain joins TRBV10-3 to TRBJ2-7; the match to TRBD1 covers 7 bases. CDR1 is ENHRY, CDR2 SYGVKD, per germline. With V trimmed by 6 bases and J by 5 bases, 7 bases remained unmatched. The CDR3 totals 13 residues. The CDR3 loop is CAISADRVHEQYF. Here the CDR3 DNA reads TGTGCCATCAGCGCAGACAGGGTCCACGAGCAGTACTTC.

V is TRBV2 and J is TRBJ2-3; D not certain. CDR1 is SNHLY and CDR2 is FYNNEI in the germline V gene. CDR3 length equals 13 residues. V was clipped by 8 bases and J by 2 bases, with 11 bases between them. CDR3 protein: CASVQENTDTQYF. The CDR3 bases are TGTGCCAGCGTTCAGGAAAACACAGATACGCAGTATTTT. Filled out from reference TRBV2 and TRBJ2-3, the complete variable domain reads EPEVTQTPSHQVTQMGQEVILRCVPISNHLYFYWYRQILGQKVEFLVSFYNNEISEKSEIFDDQFSVERPDGSNFTLKIRSTKLEDSAMYFCASVQENTDTQYFGPGTRLTVL.

The chain combines TRBV7-9 with TRBJ2-1, with D uncertain. Germline values: CDR1 SEHNR, CDR2 FQNEAQ (reference sequence). The V end was cut by 2 bases, the J end by 6 bases, with 8 bases between. CDR3 size: 13 residues. The CDR3 loop reads CASSLSGGNEQFF. For the CDR3, the DNA is TGTGCCAGCAGCTTATCGGGTGGCAATGAGCAGTTCTTC. The full variable domain, completed using reference TRBV7-9 and TRBJ2-1, is DTGVSQNPRHKITKRGQNVTFRCDPISEHNRLYWYRQTLGQGPEFLTYFQNEAQLEKSRLLSDRFSAERPKGSFSTLEIQRTEQGDSAMYLCASSLSGGNEQFFGPGTRLTVL.

This clone was seen a few times. The rearrangement uses TRBV11-3 and TRBJ1-1; D might be TRBD1 (6 bases). CDR3 length: 14 residues. The V end was cut by 1 base, the J end by 5 bases, with 11 bases between. Germline assignment: CDR1 SGHNT and CDR2 YENEEA. This CDR3 reads CASSLAAGVTEAFF. CDR3 in DNA: TGTGCCAGCAGCTTAGCGGCAGGGGTTACTGAAGCTTTCTTT.

The chain couples TRBV11-2 to TRBJ2-7, with 8 positions matching TRBD1. CDR1 and CDR2 from the germline V gene are SGHAT and FQNNGV. V lost 7 bases to trimming and J lost 4 bases; unmatched junction nucleotides: 9. The CDR3 is 14 amino acids. CDR3 coding DNA: TGTGCCAGCACCCAGGACAGGGCTTTTTACGAGCAGTACTTC. Amino acids: CASTQDRAFYEQYF.

J is TRBJ1-2 and V is TRBV14; 8 nucleotides line up with TRBD1. The junction had 4 bases not matched to a gene; V was cut back by 1 base and J by 3 bases. CDR3 size: 15 residues. CDR1 is SGHDN and CDR2 is FVKESK in the germline V gene. CDR3 DNA sequence: TGTGCCAGCAGCCAAGGGCAGGGGGCATACTATGGCTACACCTTC. Translated: CASSQGQGAYYGYTF.

This chain uses TRBV19 with TRBJ2-2; 11 bases agree with TRBD1. In germline, CDR1 is LNHDA, CDR2 SQIVND (reference sequence). With V trimmed by 11 bases and J by 7 bases, 6 bases remained unmatched. This CDR3 is 13 amino acids long. The DNA of the CDR3 is TGTGCCGGACAGGGGGCGTTTAGCGGGGAGCTGTTTTTT. This encodes CAGQGAFSGELFF. Full variable domain (rest looked up from reference TRBV19 and TRBJ2-2): DGGITQSPKYLFRKEGQNVTLSCEQNLNHDAMYWYRQDPGQGLRLIYYSQIVNDFQKGDIAEGYSVSREKKESFPLTVTSAQKNPTAFYLCAGQGAFSGELFFGEGSRLTVL.

The chain combines TRBV9 with TRBJ2-3; 13 bases agree with TRBD2. CDR1 and CDR2 from the germline V gene are SGDLS and YYNGEE. With V trimmed by 4 bases and J by 4 bases, 3 bases remained unmatched. This CDR3 is 15 amino acids long. The CDR3 region has the DNA TGTGCCAGCAGCCCAGGGACTAGCGGGGCAGATACGCAGTATTTT. Amino acids: CASSPGTSGADTQYF.